This TCR beta chain was sequenced in a study of response to subunit inactivated influenza vaccine. Study-wide points: Authors suggested each seasonal influenza vaccination recruits few new T cells.

Using its own MiXCR run on the RT-PCR reads, TCRdb lists one record per CDR3 protein. The sample holds about 800,000 distinct CDR3 sequences, less than 25% seen once. Germline CDR1 is KGHDR and CDR2 is SFDVKD. This CDR3 contains 15 residues. V lost 4 bases to trimming and J lost 3 bases, with 11 bases between them. Turning to this clonotype: Antigen unknown.

This specimen was PBMCs from blood, taken around 5 days after vaccination. The origin of this receptor is a man in his forties or fifties who received an inactivated influenza vaccine. This chain joins TRBV24-1 and TRBJ2-2; tentative D call: TRBD1 (5 bases). The CDR3 nucleotides read TGTGCCACCAGTGACCAGGGAACATACACCGGGGAGCTGTTTTTT. Protein product: CATSDQGTYTGELFF.